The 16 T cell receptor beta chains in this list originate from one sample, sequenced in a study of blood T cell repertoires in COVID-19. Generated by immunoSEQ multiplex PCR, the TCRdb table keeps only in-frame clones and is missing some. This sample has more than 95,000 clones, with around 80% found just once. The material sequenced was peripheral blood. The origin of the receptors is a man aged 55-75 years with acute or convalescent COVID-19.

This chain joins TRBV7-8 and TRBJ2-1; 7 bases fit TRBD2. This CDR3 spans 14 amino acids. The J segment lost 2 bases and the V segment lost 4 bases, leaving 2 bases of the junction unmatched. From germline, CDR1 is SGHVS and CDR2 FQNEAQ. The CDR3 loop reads CASSSGLPYNEQFF. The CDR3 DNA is TGTGCCAGCAGCTCGGGACTACCCTACAATGAGCAGTTCTTC.

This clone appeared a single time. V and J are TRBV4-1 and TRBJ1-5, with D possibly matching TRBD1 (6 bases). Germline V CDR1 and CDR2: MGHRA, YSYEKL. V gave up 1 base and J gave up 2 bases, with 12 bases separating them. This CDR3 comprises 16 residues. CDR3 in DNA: TGCGCCAGCAGCCAAGTGGGGGGGGCAGGCAATCAGCCCCAGCATTTT. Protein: CASSQVGGAGNQPQHF.

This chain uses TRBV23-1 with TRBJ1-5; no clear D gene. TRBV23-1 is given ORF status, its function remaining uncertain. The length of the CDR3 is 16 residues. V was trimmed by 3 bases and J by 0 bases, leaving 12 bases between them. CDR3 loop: CASSQPGLVSNQPQHF. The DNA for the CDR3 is TGCGCCAGCAGTCAGCCCGGACTGGTTAGCAATCAGCCCCAGCATTTT.

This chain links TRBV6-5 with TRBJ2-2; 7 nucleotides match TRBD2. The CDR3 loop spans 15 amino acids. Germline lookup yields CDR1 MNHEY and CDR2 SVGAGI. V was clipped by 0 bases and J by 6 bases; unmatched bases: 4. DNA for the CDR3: TGTGCCAGCAGTTACTCAGCGGGGCGGGCCGGGGAGCTGTTTTTT. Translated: CASSYSAGRAGELFF.

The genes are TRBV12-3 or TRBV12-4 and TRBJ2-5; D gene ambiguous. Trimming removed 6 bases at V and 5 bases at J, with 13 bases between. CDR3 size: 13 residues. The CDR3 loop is CASRVAVVETQYF. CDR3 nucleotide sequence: TGTGCCAGCAGGGTTGCGGTAGTGGAGACCCAGTACTTC.

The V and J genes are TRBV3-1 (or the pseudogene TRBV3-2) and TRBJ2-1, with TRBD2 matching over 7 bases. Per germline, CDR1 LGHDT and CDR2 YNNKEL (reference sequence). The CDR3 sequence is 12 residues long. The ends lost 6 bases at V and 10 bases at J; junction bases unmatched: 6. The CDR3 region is CASSSAGEEQFF. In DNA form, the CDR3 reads TGTGCCAGCAGTTCGGCGGGAGAGGAGCAGTTCTTC.

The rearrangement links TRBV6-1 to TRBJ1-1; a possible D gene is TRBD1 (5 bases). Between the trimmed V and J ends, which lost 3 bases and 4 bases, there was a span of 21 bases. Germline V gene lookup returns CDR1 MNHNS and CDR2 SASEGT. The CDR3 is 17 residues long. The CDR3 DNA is TGTGCCAGCAGTGACCAGGGACTTGGTTGGACAAGCACTGAAGCTTTCTTT. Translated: CASSDQGLGWTSTEAFF.

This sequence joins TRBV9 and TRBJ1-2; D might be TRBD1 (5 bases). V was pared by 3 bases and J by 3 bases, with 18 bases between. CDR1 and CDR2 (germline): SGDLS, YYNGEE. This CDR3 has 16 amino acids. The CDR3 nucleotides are TGTGCCAGCAGCGAAACCGACAGCGCTCTTGACTATGGCTACACCTTC. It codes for CASSETDSALDYGYTF.

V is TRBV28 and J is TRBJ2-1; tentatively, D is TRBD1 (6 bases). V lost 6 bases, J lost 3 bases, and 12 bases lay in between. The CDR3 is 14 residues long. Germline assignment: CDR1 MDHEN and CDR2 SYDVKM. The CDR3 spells CASSLPGVYNEQFF. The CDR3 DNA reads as TGTGCCAGCAGCCTCCCAGGGGTCTACAATGAGCAGTTCTTC.

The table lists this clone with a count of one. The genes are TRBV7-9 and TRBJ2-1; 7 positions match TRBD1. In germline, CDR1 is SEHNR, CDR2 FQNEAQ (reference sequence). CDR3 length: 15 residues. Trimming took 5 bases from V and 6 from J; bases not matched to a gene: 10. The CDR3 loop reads CASSLRQGTANEQFF. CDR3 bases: TGTGCCAGCAGCCTCCGACAGGGAACCGCCAATGAGCAGTTCTTC. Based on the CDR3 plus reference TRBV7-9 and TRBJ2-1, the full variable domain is DTGVSQNPRHKITKRGQNVTFRCDPISEHNRLYWYRQTLGQGPEFLTYFQNEAQLEKSRLLSDRFSAERPKGSFSTLEIQRTEQGDSAMYLCASSLRQGTANEQFFGPGTRLTVL.

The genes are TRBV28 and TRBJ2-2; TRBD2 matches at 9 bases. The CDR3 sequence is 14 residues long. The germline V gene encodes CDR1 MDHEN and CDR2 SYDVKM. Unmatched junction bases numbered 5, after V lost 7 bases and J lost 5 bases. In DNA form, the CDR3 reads TGTGCCAGCATTGGGCTAGCGGGAACCGGGGAGCTGTTTTTT. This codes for CASIGLAGTGELFF.

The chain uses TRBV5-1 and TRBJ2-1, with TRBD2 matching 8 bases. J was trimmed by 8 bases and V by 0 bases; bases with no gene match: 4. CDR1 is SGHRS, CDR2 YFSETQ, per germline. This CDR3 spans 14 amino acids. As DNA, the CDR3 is TGCGCCAGCAGCTTGGTCGGGGGGGCCGATGAGCAGTTCTTC. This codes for CASSLVGGADEQFF. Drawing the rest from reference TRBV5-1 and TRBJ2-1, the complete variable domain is KAGVTQTPRYLIKTRGQQVTLSCSPISGHRSVSWYQQTPGQGLQFLFEYFSETQRNKGNFPGRFSGRQFSNSRSEMNVSTLELGDSALYLCASSLVGGADEQFFGPGTRLTVL.

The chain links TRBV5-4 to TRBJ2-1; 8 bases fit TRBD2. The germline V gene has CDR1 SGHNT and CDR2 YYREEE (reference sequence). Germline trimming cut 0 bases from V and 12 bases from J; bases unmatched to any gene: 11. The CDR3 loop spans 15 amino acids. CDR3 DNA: TGTGCCAGCAGCTTGGCGCCTAGCGGGTATACTTGGCAGTTCTTC. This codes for CASSLAPSGYTWQFF.

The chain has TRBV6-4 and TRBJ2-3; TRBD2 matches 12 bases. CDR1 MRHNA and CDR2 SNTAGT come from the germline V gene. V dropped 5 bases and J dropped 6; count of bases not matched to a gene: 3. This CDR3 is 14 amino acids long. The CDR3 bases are TGTGCCAGCAGTCTGACTAGCGGGAGTGATACGCAGTATTTT. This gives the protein CASSLTSGSDTQYF.

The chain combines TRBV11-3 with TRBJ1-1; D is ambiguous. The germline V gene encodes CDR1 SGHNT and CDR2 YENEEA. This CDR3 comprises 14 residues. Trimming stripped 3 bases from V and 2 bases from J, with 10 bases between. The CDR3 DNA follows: TGTGCCAGCAGCTTCGGTAACCGTAACACTGAAGCTTTCTTT. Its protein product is CASSFGNRNTEAFF.

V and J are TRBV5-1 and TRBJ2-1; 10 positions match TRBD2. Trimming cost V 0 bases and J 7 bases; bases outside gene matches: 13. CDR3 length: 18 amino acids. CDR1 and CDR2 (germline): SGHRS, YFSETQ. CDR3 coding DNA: TGCGCCAGCAGCTTGGTTATAGGGACTAGCGATGTGGCAAATGAGCAGTTCTTC. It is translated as CASSLVIGTSDVANEQFF.